This TCR beta chain was sequenced in a study of T cell responses to AZD1222 COVID-19 vaccine. Notes on the study in general: CD4 TCRs associated with vaccination spanned spike, dominating at 160-218 and 743-854. A mostly white British donor set with more females was recruited, and clonal diversity was possibly underestimated.

Only in-frame clones appear in the TCRdb table, and some are missing; sequencing was by immunoSEQ multiplex PCR. The sample contains some 140,000 clones, 85% to 95% of which appear only once. This CDR3 has 15 residues. Per the germline V gene, CDR1 is SEHNR and CDR2 is FQNEAQ (reference sequence). Trimming took 5 bases from V and 8 from J, leaving 21 bases between them. This clone was seen a single time. Its antigen remains unknown. The chain links TRBV7-9 to TRBJ1-1, with D possibly TRBD1 on 5 matching bases. The clonotype comes from an adult who received the AZD1222 COVID-19 vaccine. This specimen consisted of peripheral blood, obtained 28 days after the second AZD1222 dose. The CDR3 DNA sequence: TGTGCCAGCAGCATGAGGTCCCGGGCCGGGGCAGAAGCTTTCTTT. This gives the protein CASSMRSRAGAEAFF.